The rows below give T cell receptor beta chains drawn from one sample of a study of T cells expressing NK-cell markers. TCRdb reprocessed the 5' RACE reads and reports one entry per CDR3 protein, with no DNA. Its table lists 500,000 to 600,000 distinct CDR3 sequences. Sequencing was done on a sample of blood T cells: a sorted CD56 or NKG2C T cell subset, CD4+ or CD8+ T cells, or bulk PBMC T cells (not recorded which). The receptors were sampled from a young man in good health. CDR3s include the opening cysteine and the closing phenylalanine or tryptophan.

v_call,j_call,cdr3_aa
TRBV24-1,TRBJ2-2,CATSEELTGELFF
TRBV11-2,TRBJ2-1,CASSFDREQFF
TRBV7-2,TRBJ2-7,CASSPGSWASAYEQYF
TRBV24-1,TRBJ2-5,CATSDRQGGQETQYF
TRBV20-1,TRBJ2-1,CSARVMGGRTYNEQFF
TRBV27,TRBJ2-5,CASGATGPTRGTQYF
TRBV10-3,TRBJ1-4,CAISRDTDEKLFF
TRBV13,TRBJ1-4,CASSMRPREKLFF
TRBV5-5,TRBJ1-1,CASSSRSVQWAFF
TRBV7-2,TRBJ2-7,CASSLDAGTGSEQYF
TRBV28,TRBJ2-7,CASSQPARVVEQYF
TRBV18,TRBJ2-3,CASSPPTSASVDTQYF
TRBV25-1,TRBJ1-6,CASSEYSTGEGSPLHF
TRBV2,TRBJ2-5,CATHVGQEQETQYF